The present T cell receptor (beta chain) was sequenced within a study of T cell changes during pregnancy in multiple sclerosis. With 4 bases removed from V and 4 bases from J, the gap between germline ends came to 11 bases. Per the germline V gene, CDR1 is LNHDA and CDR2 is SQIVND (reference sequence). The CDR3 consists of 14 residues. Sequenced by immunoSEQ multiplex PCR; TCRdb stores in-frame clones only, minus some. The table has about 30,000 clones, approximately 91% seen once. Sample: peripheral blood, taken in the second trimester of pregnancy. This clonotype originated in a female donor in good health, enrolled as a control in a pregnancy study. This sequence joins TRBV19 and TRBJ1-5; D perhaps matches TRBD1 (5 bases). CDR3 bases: TGTGCCAGTAGTACGGGACTCTCGAATCAGCCCCAGCATTTT. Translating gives CASSTGLSNQPQHF.